This paragraph covers one TCR beta chain sequence. The germline V and J ends were trimmed by 2 bases and 6 bases, with 2 bases remaining between them. Germline V gene sequence: CDR1 LGHDT, CDR2 YNNKEL (reference sequence). The CDR3 consists of 11 residues. As diagnostic evidence, clinical symptoms, serum thyroxine, TRAb, thyroid ultrasound and orbital computed tomography were relied upon. 10 ml of fresh blood yielded the PBMCs by density gradient. The source of the sample is a study of Graves' ophthalmopathy and Graves' hyperthyroidism. Across the whole study: Peripheral blood was gathered at first diagnosis, ahead of any treatment whatsoever.

For repertoire sequencing, the TCR beta CDR3 regions were amplified from RNA transcripts. First-round RT-PCR relied on HTBI primers, and a second-round multiplex PCR came next. TCRdb itself ran the multiplex PCR reads through MiXCR, one entry per CDR3 protein. The top ten clones hold roughly 6.9% of a sample with fewer than 650,000 distinct CDR3 sequences, about a fifth of them seen once. The origin of this receptor is a woman aged 18-29 years with stable Graves' hyperthyroidism. Some clones in this sample may be carry-over from other donors' samples. The specimen sequenced was peripheral blood. The chain couples TRBV3-1 to TRBJ1-3; D not resolved. The CDR3 bases are TGTGCCAGCAGCCAACTAAACACCATATATTTT. Translation: CASSQLNTIYF.